This TCR beta chain came from a study of control samples from healthy donors and cancer patients. The V end lost 5 bases, the J end lost 9 bases, and 14 bases lay between the germline ends. The CDR3 is 13 residues long. Germline-derived CDR1 and CDR2 are LNHNV and YYDKDF (reference sequence). Profiled with immunoSEQ multiplex PCR; TCRdb holds only in-frame clones, not every one. The sample holds about 140,000 clones; approximately 90% are singletons and the top ten take roughly 10%. The clonotype was recovered from a woman in her twenties or thirties in good health. Sequences were obtained from blood. This chain links TRBV15 with TRBJ2-1; the D gene is possibly TRBD1 (5 bases). CDR3 DNA sequence: TGTGCCACCAGCGCACCTAGGGGTAGTGAGCAGTTCTTC. Translating gives CATSAPRGSEQFF.